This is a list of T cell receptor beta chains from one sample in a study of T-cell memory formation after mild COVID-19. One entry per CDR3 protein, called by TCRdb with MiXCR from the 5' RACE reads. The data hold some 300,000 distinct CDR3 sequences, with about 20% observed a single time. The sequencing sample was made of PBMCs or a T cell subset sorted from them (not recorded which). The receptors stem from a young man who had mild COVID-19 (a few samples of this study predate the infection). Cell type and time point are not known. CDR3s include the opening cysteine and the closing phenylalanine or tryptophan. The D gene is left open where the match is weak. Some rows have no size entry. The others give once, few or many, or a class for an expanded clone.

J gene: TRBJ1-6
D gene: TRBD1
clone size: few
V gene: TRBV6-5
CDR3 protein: CASWDRGYSPLHF
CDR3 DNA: TGTGCCAGCTGGGACAGGGGTTATTCACCCCTCCACTTT

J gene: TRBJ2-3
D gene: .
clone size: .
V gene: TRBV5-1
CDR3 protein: CASSFDSPSPDTQYF
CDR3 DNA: TGCGCCAGCAGCTTCGACAGCCCTTCTCCAGATACGCAGTATTTT

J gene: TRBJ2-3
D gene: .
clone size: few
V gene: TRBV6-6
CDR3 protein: CASRKTVESGTQYF
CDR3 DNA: TGTGCCAGCAGGAAAACCGTAGAGTCCGGTACGCAGTATTTT

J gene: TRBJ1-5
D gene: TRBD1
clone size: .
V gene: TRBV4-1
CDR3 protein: CASSRGQGVWPQHF
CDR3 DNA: TGCGCCAGCAGCAGGGGACAGGGAGTTTGGCCCCAGCATTTT

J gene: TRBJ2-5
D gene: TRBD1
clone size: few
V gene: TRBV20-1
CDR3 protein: CSAEGQGAFSKTQYF
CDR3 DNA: TGCAGTGCTGAAGGACAGGGGGCTTTTAGTAAGACCCAGTACTTC

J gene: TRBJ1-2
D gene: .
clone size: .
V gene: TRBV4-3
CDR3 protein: CASSQYGGYGYTF
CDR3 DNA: TGCGCCAGCAGCCAATATGGGGGCTATGGCTACACCTTC

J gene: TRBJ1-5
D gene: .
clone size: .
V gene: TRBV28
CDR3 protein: CASRFFAGRGRQPQHF
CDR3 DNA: TGTGCCAGCAGATTCTTTGCCGGCAGGGGCCGTCAGCCCCAGCATTTT

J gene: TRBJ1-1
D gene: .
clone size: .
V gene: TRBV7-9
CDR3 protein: CASSSPRGVLTEAFF
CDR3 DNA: TGTGCCAGCAGCTCGCCGAGAGGGGTTTTAACTGAAGCTTTCTTT

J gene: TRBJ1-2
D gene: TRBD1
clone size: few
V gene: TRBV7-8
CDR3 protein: CASSWDRYPGYGYTF
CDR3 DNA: TGTGCCAGCAGCTGGGACAGGTACCCTGGCTATGGCTACACCTTC

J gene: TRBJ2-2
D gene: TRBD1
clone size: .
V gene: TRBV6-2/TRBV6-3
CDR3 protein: CAGQQGAYGELFF
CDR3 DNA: TGTGCCGGACAACAGGGGGCCTATGGGGAGCTGTTTTTT

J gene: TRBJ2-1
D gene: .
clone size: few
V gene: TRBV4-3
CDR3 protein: CASSQGGGHYNEQFF
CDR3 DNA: TGCGCCAGCAGCCAAGGGGGGGGCCATTACAATGAGCAGTTCTTC

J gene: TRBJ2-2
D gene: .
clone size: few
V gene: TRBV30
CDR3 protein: CAWSSDTTGELFF
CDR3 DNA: TGTGCCTGGAGTAGCGACACCACCGGGGAGCTGTTTTTT